The present T cell receptor (beta chain) was sequenced within a study of vaccination and CD4 T cells after COVID-19. At the level of the study: Post-COVID samples had a sampling time that fell a median roughly 92 days after diagnosis (range 35 to 161).

Regarding this clonotype: Its target is unknown.

Regarding the study as a whole: When vaccine-specific clones from convalescent patients were examined, 304 of 307 were spike mono-reactive. Median SARS-CoV-2-reactive clonotype numbers went up from about 20 to 38, but not significantly.

The CDR3 is 16 amino acids. The germline CDR1 and CDR2 sequences are SQVTM and ANQGSEA. With 6 bases removed from V and 0 bases from J, the gap between germline ends came to 19 bases. Cultured CD4+ T-cell DNA underwent Oncomine TCR Beta short-read sequencing. TCRdb re-analysed the PCR reads in MiXCR, keeping a single row per CDR3 protein. The sample carries around 10,000 distinct CDR3 sequences, approximately 62% recorded once. Treatment defined: roughly 10-day PBMC culture with coronavirus spike peptide pools or control peptides (ViraFEST assay). The authors cultured around 1.9 million PBMCs per well with around 10 IU/ml IL-2 and about 9.4 ug/ml peptide pools.

The sequencing sample was made of CD4+ T cells from blood, cultured in vitro. The rearrangement links TRBV29-1 to TRBJ2-3; D remains ambiguous. This receptor was taken from a human donor who had recovered from COVID-19. This chain's CDR3 is CSVTFGRSRSTDTQYF. The CDR3 coding sequence is TGCAGCGTGACCTTCGGGCGTAGCCGAAGCACAGATACGCAGTATTTT.